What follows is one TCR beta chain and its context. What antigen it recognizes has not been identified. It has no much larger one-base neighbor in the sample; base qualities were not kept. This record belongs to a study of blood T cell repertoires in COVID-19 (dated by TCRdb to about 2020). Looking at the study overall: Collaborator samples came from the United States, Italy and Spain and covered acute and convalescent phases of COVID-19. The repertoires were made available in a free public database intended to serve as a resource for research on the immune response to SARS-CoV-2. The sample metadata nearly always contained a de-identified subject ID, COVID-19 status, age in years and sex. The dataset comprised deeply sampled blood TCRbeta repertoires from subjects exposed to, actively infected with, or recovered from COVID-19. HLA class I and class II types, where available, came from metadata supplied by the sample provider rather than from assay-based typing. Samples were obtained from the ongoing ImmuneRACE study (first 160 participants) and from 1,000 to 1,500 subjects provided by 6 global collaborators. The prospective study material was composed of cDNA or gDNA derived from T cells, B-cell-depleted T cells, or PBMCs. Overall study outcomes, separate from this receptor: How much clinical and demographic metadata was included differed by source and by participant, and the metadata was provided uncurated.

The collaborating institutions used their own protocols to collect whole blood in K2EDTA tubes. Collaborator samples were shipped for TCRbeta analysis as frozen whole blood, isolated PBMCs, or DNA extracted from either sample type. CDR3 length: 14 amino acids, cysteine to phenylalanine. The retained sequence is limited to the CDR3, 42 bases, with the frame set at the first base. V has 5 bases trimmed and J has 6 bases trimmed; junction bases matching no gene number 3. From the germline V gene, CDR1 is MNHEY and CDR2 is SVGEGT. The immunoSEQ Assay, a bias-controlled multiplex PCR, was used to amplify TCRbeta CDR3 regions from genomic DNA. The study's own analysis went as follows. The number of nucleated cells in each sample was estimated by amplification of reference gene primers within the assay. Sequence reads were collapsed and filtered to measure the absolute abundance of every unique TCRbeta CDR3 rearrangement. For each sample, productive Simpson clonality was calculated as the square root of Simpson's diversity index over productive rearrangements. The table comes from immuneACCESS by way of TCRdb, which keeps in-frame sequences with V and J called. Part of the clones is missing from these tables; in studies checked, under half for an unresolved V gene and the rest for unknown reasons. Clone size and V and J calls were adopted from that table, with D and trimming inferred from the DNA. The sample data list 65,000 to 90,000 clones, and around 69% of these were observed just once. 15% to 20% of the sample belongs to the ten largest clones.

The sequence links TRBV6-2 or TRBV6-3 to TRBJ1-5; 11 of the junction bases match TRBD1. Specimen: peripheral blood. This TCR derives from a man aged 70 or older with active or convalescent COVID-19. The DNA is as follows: TGTGCCAGCAGTCGGACAGGGGGCGGTCAGCCCCAGCATTTT. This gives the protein CASSRTGGGQPQHF.